The clone carrying this TCR beta chain has only one observation. The antigen is undetermined. These data come from a study of T cell responses to AZD1222 COVID-19 vaccine. Broader study findings: Vaccine-associated CD4 TCRs spanned spike, dominant at 160-218 and 743-854. Among the donors, most were white British and more were female, and clonal diversity was possibly underestimated. As reported, nearly half of all spike-specific TCRs target variant regions that are unmutated.

Clones were sequenced by immunoSEQ multiplex PCR, and TCRdb holds only the in-frame ones, with some missing. The sample lists about 60,000 clones; more than 65% were seen once. The CDR3 contains 16 residues. Trimming removed 6 bases from V and 0 bases from J, with 12 bases in between. The germline CDR1 and CDR2 sequences are SEHNR and FQNEAQ (reference sequence). The receptor comes from an adult in good health. The sequencing used peripheral blood, collected on day 0 of AZD1222 vaccination. The chain has TRBV7-9 and TRBJ2-6; perhaps TRBD2 as D (5 bases). The CDR3: CASRHSGISGANVLTF. DNA for the CDR3: TGTGCCAGCAGACATTCGGGGATCTCTGGGGCCAACGTCCTGACTTTC.